What follows is one T cell receptor beta chain and its context. This CDR3 is 16 amino acids long. The germline V gene has CDR1 SEHNR and CDR2 FQNEAQ (reference sequence). V was pared by 2 bases and J by 2 bases, with 15 bases between. The record originates from a study of T cell changes during pregnancy in multiple sclerosis. TCRdb's copy holds only in-frame clones and misses some; the assay was immunoSEQ multiplex PCR. This sample has just under 80,000 clones; 80% to 95% occur once, and the top ten carry roughly 1%. J is TRBJ2-5 and V is TRBV7-9; maybe TRBD2 (6 bases). The source of this sequence is a female donor with multiple sclerosis, enrolled in a pregnancy study. The sequences come from peripheral blood, collected in the first trimester of pregnancy. CDR3 amino acids: CASSLTGLPGQETQYF. Written as DNA, the CDR3 is TGTGCCAGCAGCTTAACGGGACTCCCCGGGCAAGAGACCCAGTACTTC.